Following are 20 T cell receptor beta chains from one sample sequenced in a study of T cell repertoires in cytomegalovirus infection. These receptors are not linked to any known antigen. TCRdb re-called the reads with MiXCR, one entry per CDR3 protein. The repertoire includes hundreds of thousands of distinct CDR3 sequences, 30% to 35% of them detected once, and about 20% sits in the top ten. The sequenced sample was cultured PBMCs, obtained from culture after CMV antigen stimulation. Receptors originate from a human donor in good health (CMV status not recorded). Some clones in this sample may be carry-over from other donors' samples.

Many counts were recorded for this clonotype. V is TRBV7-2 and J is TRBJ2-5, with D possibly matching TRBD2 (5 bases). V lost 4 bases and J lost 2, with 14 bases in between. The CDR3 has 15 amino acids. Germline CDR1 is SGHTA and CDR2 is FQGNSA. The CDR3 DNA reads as TGTGCCAGCAGCTCCCAAAGCGGAGGACAAGAGACCCAGTACTTC. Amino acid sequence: CASSSQSGGQETQYF.

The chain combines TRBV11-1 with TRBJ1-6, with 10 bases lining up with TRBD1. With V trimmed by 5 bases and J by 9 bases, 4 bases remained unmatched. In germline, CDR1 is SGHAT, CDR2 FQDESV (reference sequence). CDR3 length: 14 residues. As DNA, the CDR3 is TGTGCCAGCAGCCACGGGACAGGGGTTTCACCCCTCCACTTT. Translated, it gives CASSHGTGVSPLHF.

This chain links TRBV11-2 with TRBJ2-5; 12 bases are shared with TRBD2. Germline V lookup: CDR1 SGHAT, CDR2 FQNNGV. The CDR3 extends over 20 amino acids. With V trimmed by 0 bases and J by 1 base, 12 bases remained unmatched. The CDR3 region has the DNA TGTGCCAGCAGCTTAGATTATCGACTAGCGGGAGTACAAAGCCAAGAGACCCAGTACTTC. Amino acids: CASSLDYRLAGVQSQETQYF.

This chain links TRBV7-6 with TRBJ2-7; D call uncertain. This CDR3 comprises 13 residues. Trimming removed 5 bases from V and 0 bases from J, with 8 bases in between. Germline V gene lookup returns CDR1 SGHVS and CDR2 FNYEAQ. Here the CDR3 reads CASSQTISYEQYF. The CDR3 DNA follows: TGTGCCAGCAGCCAAACAATCTCCTACGAGCAGTACTTC.

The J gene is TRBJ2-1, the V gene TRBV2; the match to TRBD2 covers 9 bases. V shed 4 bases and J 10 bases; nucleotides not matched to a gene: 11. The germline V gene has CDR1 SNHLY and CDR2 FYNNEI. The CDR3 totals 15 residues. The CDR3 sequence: CASSGSSGGPGEQFF. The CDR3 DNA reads TGTGCCAGCAGTGGATCCAGCGGGGGGCCGGGGGAGCAGTTCTTC.

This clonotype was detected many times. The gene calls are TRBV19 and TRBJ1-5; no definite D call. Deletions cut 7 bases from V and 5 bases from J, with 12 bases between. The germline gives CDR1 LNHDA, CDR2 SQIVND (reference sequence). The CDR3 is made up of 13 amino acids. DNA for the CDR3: TGTGCCAGTACCCCAAAGAAGGATCAGCCCCAGCATTTT. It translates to CASTPKKDQPQHF.

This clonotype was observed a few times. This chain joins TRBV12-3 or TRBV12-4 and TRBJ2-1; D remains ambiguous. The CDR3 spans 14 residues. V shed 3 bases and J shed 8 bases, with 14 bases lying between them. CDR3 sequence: CASSFGDGGHEQFF. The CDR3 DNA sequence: TGTGCCAGCAGTTTCGGCGATGGCGGCCATGAGCAGTTCTTC.

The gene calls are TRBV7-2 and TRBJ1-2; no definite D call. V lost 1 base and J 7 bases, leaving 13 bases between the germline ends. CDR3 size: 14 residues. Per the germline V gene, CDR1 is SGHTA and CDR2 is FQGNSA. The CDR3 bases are TGTGCCAGCAGCTTAGATTGGGGAGCGGGTGGCTACACCTTC. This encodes CASSLDWGAGGYTF.

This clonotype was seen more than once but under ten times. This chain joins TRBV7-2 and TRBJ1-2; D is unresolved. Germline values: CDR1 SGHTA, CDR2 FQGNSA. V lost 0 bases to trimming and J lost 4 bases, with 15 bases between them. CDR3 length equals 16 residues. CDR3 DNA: TGTGCCAGCAGCTTAGCGCGGGCGGGTTTTGGCTATGGCTACACCTTC. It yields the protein CASSLARAGFGYGYTF. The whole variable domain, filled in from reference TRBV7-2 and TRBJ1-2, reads GAGVSQSPSNKVTEKGKDVELRCDPISGHTALYWYRQSLGQGLEFLIYFQGNSAPDKSGLPSDRFSAERTGGSVSTLTIQRTQQEDSAVYLCASSLARAGFGYGYTFGSGTRLTVV.

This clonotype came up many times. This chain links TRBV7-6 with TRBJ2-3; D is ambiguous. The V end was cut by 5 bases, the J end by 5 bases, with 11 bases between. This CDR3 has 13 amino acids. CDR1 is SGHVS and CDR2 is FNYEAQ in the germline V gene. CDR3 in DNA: TGTGCCAGCAGCACACGACTGCTAGATACGCAGTATTTT. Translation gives CASSTRLLDTQYF.

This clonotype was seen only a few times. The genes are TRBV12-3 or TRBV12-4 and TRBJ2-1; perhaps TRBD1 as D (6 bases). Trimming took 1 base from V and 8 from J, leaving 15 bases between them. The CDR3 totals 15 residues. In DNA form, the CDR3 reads TGTGCCAGCAGTTTAGACACAGGGCTTTACTATGAGCAGTTCTTC. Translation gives CASSLDTGLYYEQFF.

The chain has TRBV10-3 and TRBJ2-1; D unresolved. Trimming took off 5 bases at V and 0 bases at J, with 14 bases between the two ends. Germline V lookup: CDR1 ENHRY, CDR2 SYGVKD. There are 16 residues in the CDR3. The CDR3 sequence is CAISRPVSISYNEQFF. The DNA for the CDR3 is TGTGCCATCAGTCGACCCGTCTCGATCTCCTACAATGAGCAGTTCTTC.

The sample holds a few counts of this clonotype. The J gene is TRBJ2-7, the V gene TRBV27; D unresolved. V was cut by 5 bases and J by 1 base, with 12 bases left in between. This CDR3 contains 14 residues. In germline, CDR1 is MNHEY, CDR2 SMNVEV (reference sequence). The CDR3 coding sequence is TGTGCCAGCAGTCGACGCTACGGATCCTACGAGCAGTACTTC. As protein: CASSRRYGSYEQYF.

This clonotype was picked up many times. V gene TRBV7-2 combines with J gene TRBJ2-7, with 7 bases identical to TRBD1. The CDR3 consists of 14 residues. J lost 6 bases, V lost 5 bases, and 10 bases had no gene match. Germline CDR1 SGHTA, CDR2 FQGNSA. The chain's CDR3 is CASSPGGRGLEQYF. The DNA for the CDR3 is TGTGCCAGCAGCCCAGGGGGAAGGGGCCTCGAGCAGTACTTC. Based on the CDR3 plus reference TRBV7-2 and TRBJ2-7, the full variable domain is GAGVSQSPSNKVTEKGKDVELRCDPISGHTALYWYRQSLGQGLEFLIYFQGNSAPDKSGLPSDRFSAERTGGSVSTLTIQRTQQEDSAVYLCASSPGGRGLEQYFGPGTRLTVT.

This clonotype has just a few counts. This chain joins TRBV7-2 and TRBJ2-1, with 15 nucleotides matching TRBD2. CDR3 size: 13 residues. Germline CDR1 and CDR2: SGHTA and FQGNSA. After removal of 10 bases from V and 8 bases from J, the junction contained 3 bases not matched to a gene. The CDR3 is CATGLAGGDEQFF. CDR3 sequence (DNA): TGTGCCACGGGACTAGCGGGAGGAGATGAGCAGTTCTTC. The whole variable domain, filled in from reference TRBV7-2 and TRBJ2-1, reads GAGVSQSPSNKVTEKGKDVELRCDPISGHTALYWYRQSLGQGLEFLIYFQGNSAPDKSGLPSDRFSAERTGGSVSTLTIQRTQQEDSAVYLCATGLAGGDEQFFGPGTRLTVL.

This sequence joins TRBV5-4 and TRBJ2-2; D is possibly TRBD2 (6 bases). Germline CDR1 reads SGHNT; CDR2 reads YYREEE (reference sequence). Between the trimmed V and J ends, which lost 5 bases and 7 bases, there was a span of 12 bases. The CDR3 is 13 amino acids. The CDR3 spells CASRPTGGGELFF. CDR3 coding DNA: TGTGCCAGCAGACCGACCGGGGGCGGGGAGCTGTTTTTT.

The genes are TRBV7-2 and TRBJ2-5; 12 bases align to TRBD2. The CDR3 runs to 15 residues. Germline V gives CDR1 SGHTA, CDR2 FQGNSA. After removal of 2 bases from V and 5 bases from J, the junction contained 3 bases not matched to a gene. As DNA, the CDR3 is TGTGCCAGCAGCTTACTCGGGACTAGCGGGGAGACCCAGTACTTC. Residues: CASSLLGTSGETQYF.

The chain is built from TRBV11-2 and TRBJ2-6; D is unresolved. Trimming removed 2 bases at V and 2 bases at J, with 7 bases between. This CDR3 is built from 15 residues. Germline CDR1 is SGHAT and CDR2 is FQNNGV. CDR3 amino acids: CASSLRAPGANVLTF. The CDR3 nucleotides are TGTGCCAGCAGCTTAAGGGCTCCTGGGGCCAACGTCCTGACTTTC. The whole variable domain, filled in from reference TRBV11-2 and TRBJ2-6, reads EAGVAQSPRYKIIEKRQSVAFWCNPISGHATLYWYQQILGQGPKLLIQFQNNGVVDDSQLPKDRFSAERLKGVDSTLKIQPAKLEDSAVYLCASSLRAPGANVLTFGAGSRLTVL.

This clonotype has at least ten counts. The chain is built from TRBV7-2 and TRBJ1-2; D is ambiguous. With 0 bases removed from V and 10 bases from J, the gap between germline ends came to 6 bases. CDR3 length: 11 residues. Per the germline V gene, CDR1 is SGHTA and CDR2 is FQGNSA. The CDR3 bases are TGTGCCAGCAGCTTAGCCGGCCTCTACACCTTC. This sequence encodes CASSLAGLYTF.

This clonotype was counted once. CDR3 coding DNA: TGTGCCAGCAGCTCCAGAATGGGGACTAGCGGTCCCTACAATGAGCAGTTCTTC. Translated, it gives CASSSRMGTSGPYNEQFF. The chain combines TRBV7-9 with TRBJ2-1, with 11 bases lining up with TRBD2. Germline V gene sequence: CDR1 SEHNR, CDR2 FQNEAQ (reference sequence). The V gene end was trimmed by 4 bases and the J gene end by 2 bases; junction bases not matched to a gene: 10. This CDR3 contains 18 residues.